Following are 27 T cell receptor beta chains from one sample sequenced in a study of blood T cell repertoires in COVID-19. The assay was immunoSEQ multiplex PCR, and TCRdb's table has in-frame clones only and misses some. Here the sample spans more than 65,000 clones, 60% to 85% being singletons. The sample comprised peripheral blood. These receptors were taken from a man in his sixties with acute or convalescent COVID-19.

The rearrangement uses TRBV12-3 or TRBV12-4 and TRBJ2-7; 8 bases align to TRBD1. Unmatched junction bases numbered 3, after V lost 6 bases and J lost 2 bases. CDR3 length equals 13 residues. The CDR3 sequence: CASRQTGAYEQYF. The CDR3 DNA sequence: TGTGCCAGCAGACAGACAGGGGCCTACGAGCAGTACTTC.

This clone was found a few times. The genes are TRBV7-8 and TRBJ1-5; D not certain. Trimming pared 1 base from V and 3 bases from J, leaving 16 bases between. The CDR3 length is 17 residues. Germline values: CDR1 SGHVS, CDR2 FQNEAQ. The CDR3 loop reads CASSLVIRPSVNQPQHF. The CDR3 DNA reads as TGTGCCAGCAGCTTAGTCATCAGACCCAGCGTCAATCAGCCCCAGCATTTT.

V usage is TRBV4-3 and J usage is TRBJ1-1; tentatively, D is TRBD1 (5 bases). Germline CDR1 LGHNA, CDR2 YSLEER. CDR3 length: 14 amino acids. Trimming removed 3 bases from V and 2 bases from J, with 10 bases in between. CDR3 coding DNA: TGCGCCAGCAGCCATGTGGGGGGTAACACTGAAGCTTTCTTT. This gives the protein CASSHVGGNTEAFF.

This chain links TRBV12-3 or TRBV12-4 with TRBJ2-7; 7 bases line up with TRBD1. The J segment lost 0 bases and the V segment lost 7 bases, leaving 3 bases of the junction unmatched. The CDR3 consists of 13 residues. This chain's CDR3 is CASIGTVSYEQYF. The CDR3 nucleotides read TGTGCCAGCATTGGGACAGTCTCCTACGAGCAGTACTTC.

The chain links TRBV30 to TRBJ1-1, with 10 bases matching TRBD1. CDR1 and CDR2 (germline): GTSNPN, SVGIG (reference sequence). This CDR3 has 16 residues. Trimming removed 1 base from V and 2 bases from J; junction bases left unmatched: 7. CDR3 coding DNA: TGTGCCTGGAGTGCCCGGACAGGGGGGGGAAACACTGAAGCTTTCTTT. Translating gives CAWSARTGGGNTEAFF.

The gene calls are TRBV30 and TRBJ1-2, with D possibly TRBD1 on 5 matching bases. Germline V gene lookup returns CDR1 GTSNPN and CDR2 SVGIG (reference sequence). V gave up 3 bases and J gave up 7 bases, with 18 bases separating them. The CDR3 covers 14 residues. In DNA, the CDR3 is TGTGCCTGGAGCCTTTGGGGGGGTTTAGGTGGCTACACCTTC. It is translated as CAWSLWGGLGGYTF. The full variable domain, rest sourced from reference TRBV30 and TRBJ1-2, is SQTIHQWPATLVQPVGSPLSLECTVEGTSNPNLYWYRQAAGRGLQLLFYSVGIGQISSEVPQNLSASRPQDRQFILSSKKLLLSDSGFYLCAWSLWGGLGGYTFGSGTRLTVV.

This chain uses TRBV2 with TRBJ1-2; 8 bases are a match to TRBD1. Losses at the gene ends were 7 bases for V and 13 bases for J; bases not matched to a gene: 8. Germline V gene sequence: CDR1 SNHLY, CDR2 FYNNEI. The CDR3 loop spans 11 amino acids. CDR3 sequence: CASTLGQGRTF. The CDR3 coding sequence is TGTGCCAGCACCCTTGGACAGGGTCGCACCTTC.

J is TRBJ1-2 and V is TRBV19, with 7 bases identical to TRBD1. CDR1 is LNHDA and CDR2 is SQIVND in the germline V gene (reference sequence). This CDR3 has 13 amino acids. The ends lost 6 bases at V and 7 bases at J; junction bases unmatched: 8. The CDR3 is CASSRDRDGGYTF. The CDR3 DNA follows: TGTGCCAGTAGCCGTGACAGGGACGGTGGCTACACCTTC.

The CDR3 region is CATSRDAGSVNTEAFF. Here the CDR3 DNA reads TGTGCCACCAGCAGAGATGCGGGATCCGTGAACACTGAAGCTTTCTTT. V gene TRBV15 combines with J gene TRBJ1-1; no firm D call. There are 16 residues in the CDR3. Trimming removed 0 bases at V and 0 bases at J, with 11 bases between. The germline V gene encodes CDR1 LNHNV and CDR2 YYDKDF (reference sequence).

CDR3 loop: CAISERSGGIYEQYF. The CDR3 DNA sequence: TGTGCCATCAGTGAGCGTTCAGGGGGCATCTACGAGCAGTACTTC. This chain joins TRBV10-3 and TRBJ2-7; TRBD1 matches 8 bases. Losses at the gene ends were 2 bases for V and 3 bases for J; bases not matched to a gene: 6. The CDR3 consists of 15 residues. In germline, CDR1 is ENHRY, CDR2 SYGVKD.

This clone was counted a few times. The genes are TRBV4-3 and TRBJ2-7; TRBD1 agrees at 10 bases. CDR1 is LGHNA and CDR2 is YSLEER in the germline V gene. V trimming: 1 base; J trimming: 6 bases; junction bases outside the gene matches: 6. CDR3 length: 15 amino acids. CDR3 sequence (DNA): TGCGCCAGCAGCCAAGGACAGGGGGCGTTTTTCGAGCAGTACTTC. It yields the protein CASSQGQGAFFEQYF.

The chain recombines TRBV19 with TRBJ1-3; D ambiguous. The length of the CDR3 is 16 residues. Germline V CDR1 and CDR2: LNHDA, SQIVND (reference sequence). Deletions cut 6 bases from V and 0 bases from J, with 15 bases between. The CDR3 region is CASRVGGGSSGNTIYF. DNA of the CDR3: TGTGCCAGTAGAGTGGGAGGCGGTAGCTCTGGAAACACCATATATTTT.

This rearrangement joins TRBV7-2 to TRBJ1-2; D is unresolved. The ends were cut back, 5 bases at V and 0 bases at J, with 19 bases in the middle. The CDR3 runs to 17 residues. Germline lookup yields CDR1 SGHTA and CDR2 FQGNSA. The CDR3 DNA reads as TGTGCCAGCAGCCCCCTGGTTCTGCCGGGAACTAACTATGGCTACACCTTC. Residues: CASSPLVLPGTNYGYTF.

The chain combines TRBV4-1 with TRBJ1-2; D call uncertain. Trimming removed 3 bases at V and 8 bases at J, with 19 bases between. Germline assignment: CDR1 MGHRA and CDR2 YSYEKL. This CDR3 is built from 15 residues. The CDR3 DNA is TGCGCCAGCAGCCAGGATCCCGGGGTTCAACAAGGCTACACCTTC. Its translation: CASSQDPGVQQGYTF.

To note about this clone: A junction boundary mismatches the germline segment, possibly from a read error. This chain links TRBV5-4 with TRBJ1-4, with 7 bases lining up with TRBD1. The CDR3 loop spans 16 amino acids. Germline loops: CDR1 SGHNT, CDR2 YYREEE (reference sequence). CDR3 bases: TGTGCCAGCAGTTTGGGTATAGGGACAGCGTATGAAAAACTGTTTTTT. This codes for CASSLGIGTAYEKLFF. Together with reference TRBV5-4 and TRBJ1-4, the CDR3 gives the full variable domain: ETGVTQSPTHLIKTRGQQVTLRCSSQSGHNTVSWYQQALGQGPQFIFQYYREEENGRGNFPPRFSGLQFPNYSSELNVNALELDDSALYLCASSLGIGTAYEKLFFGSGTQLSVL.

The gene calls are TRBV6-5 and TRBJ1-2; 10 bases are a match to TRBD1. The CDR3 extends over 13 amino acids. J was trimmed by 3 bases and V by 7 bases; bases with no gene match: 2. Germline V gene sequence: CDR1 MNHEY, CDR2 SVGAGI. The CDR3 DNA follows: TGTGCCAGCAAGGGACAGGGGTACTATGGCTACACCTTC. It codes for CASKGQGYYGYTF.

CDR3 sequence: CASSLESLGRTEAFF. The CDR3 region has the DNA TGTGCCAGCAGCTTAGAATCTTTGGGGAGAACTGAAGCTTTCTTT. The rearrangement uses TRBV7-6 and TRBJ1-1; D ambiguous. Germline V gene lookup returns CDR1 SGHVS and CDR2 FNYEAQ. The CDR3 has 15 residues. V dropped 1 base and J dropped 5 bases, with 14 bases sitting between them.

This clone appeared once. The chain has TRBV19 and TRBJ2-1; possible D gene TRBD1, 5 bases. Trimming removed 5 bases at V and 3 bases at J, with 11 bases between. This CDR3 region has 14 residues. Germline CDR1 is LNHDA and CDR2 is SQIVND (reference sequence). As DNA, the CDR3 is TGTGCCAGTAGTTTCCGGACAAACTACAATGAGCAGTTCTTC. Translated: CASSFRTNYNEQFF.

V gene TRBV5-1 combines with J gene TRBJ2-1; weak D call: TRBD1 (6 bases). This CDR3 spans 16 amino acids. Trimming shortened V by 5 bases and J by 3 bases, and 18 bases separated the two germline ends. In germline, CDR1 is SGHRS, CDR2 YFSETQ. CDR3 DNA: TGCGCCAGCAGTTCGGACAGCCTACCCCTCTACAATGAGCAGTTCTTC. This translates into CASSSDSLPLYNEQFF.

The chain has TRBV11-3 and TRBJ2-7; perhaps TRBD1 as D (6 bases). Per germline, CDR1 SGHNT and CDR2 YENEEA. Between the trimmed V and J ends, which lost 4 bases and 3 bases, there was a span of 10 bases. The CDR3 extends over 13 amino acids. CDR3 sequence reads: CASSSGQNYEQYF. The CDR3 region has the DNA TGTGCCAGCAGCTCGGGACAAAACTACGAGCAGTACTTC.

The chain carries TRBV27 and TRBJ2-7, with a weak D call TRBD2 (6 bases). The CDR3 runs 13 residues. Germline CDR1 is MNHEY and CDR2 is SMNVEV (reference sequence). V dropped 2 bases and J dropped 2 bases, with 7 bases sitting between them. The CDR3 nucleotides read TGTGCCAGCAGTTTAGGGACTCCCTACGAGCAGTACTTC. Amino acid sequence: CASSLGTPYEQYF.

This clone occurred a few times. This CDR3 is CASSSSGSQYNEQFF. In DNA form, the CDR3 reads TGTGCCAGCAGCTCCTCCGGGAGTCAATACAATGAGCAGTTCTTC. V usage is TRBV7-2 and J usage is TRBJ2-1, with a possible D match to TRBD2 (6 bases). The V and J ends lost 4 bases and 4 bases respectively, with 14 bases between them. Germline V gives CDR1 SGHTA, CDR2 FQGNSA. This CDR3 has 15 residues.

This clone has a single count. The chain has TRBV6-6 and TRBJ1-5, with D possibly matching TRBD1 (5 bases). CDR1 and CDR2 (germline): MNHNY, SVGAGI (reference sequence). The CDR3 totals 15 residues. V was clipped by 0 bases and J by 3 bases, with 9 bases between them. CDR3 sequence reads: CASSYSIGANQPQHF. CDR3 nucleotides: TGTGCCAGCAGTTACTCGATTGGGGCCAATCAGCCCCAGCATTTT.

This sequence joins TRBV7-9 and TRBJ1-6, with D uncertain. V was clipped by 0 bases and J by 6 bases, with 6 bases between them. This CDR3 spans 14 amino acids. Germline assignment: CDR1 SEHNR and CDR2 FQNEAQ (reference sequence). CDR3 amino acids: CASSLANSNSPLHF. The CDR3 DNA reads TGTGCCAGCAGCTTAGCGAATAGTAATTCACCCCTCCACTTT.

This clone was detected only a few times. The chain has TRBV6-5 and TRBJ2-7, with a weak D call TRBD1 (6 bases). Trimming cost V 10 bases and J 0 bases, with 13 bases left between them. Germline CDR1 is MNHEY and CDR2 is SVGAGI. The CDR3 consists of 13 residues. The CDR3 here is CAKTGPISYEQYF. CDR3 coding DNA: TGTGCCAAGACAGGACCCATCTCCTACGAGCAGTACTTC.

The chain uses TRBV9 and TRBJ2-3; D is uncertain. V lost 4 bases and J lost 8, with 11 bases in between. Germline CDR1 reads SGDLS; CDR2 reads YYNGEE. The CDR3 sequence is 12 residues long. The CDR3 sequence is CASSTPPGTQYF. CDR3 in DNA: TGTGCCAGCAGCACCCCCCCGGGTACGCAGTATTTT. Variable domain in full (rest from reference TRBV9 and TRBJ2-3): DSGVTQTPKHLITATGQRVTLRCSPRSGDLSVYWYQQSLDQGLQFLIQYYNGEERAKGNILERFSAQQFPDLHSELNLSSLELGDSALYFCASSTPPGTQYFGPGTRLTVL.

The rearrangement links TRBV19 to TRBJ2-7, with a possible D match to TRBD1 (6 bases). The V gene's germline CDR1 is LNHDA and CDR2 SQIVND (reference sequence). The CDR3 spans 19 residues. Trimming removed 2 bases at V and 0 bases at J, with 23 bases between. The CDR3 sequence: CASSIFFPTGQMSSYEQYF. The CDR3 nucleotides are TGTGCCAGTAGTATATTTTTTCCGACAGGACAGATGAGCTCCTACGAGCAGTACTTC.